This T cell receptor (beta chain) was observed in a study of patients and donors after allogeneic stem cell transplantation. TCRdb re-called the RT-PCR reads with MiXCR, one entry per CDR3 protein. The sample records about 39,000 distinct CDR3 sequences, 25% to 35% being singletons. CDR3 length: 13 amino acids. Germline values: CDR1 MNHEY, CDR2 SVGAGI. Trimming pared 5 bases from V and 8 bases from J, leaving 14 bases between. The gene calls are TRBV6-5 and TRBJ2-3; D uncertain. The sequenced sample consisted of blood, either unsorted or a sorted T cell fraction (not recorded which). The source is a human donor who was either an allogeneic HSCT recipient or a stem cell or donor lymphocyte infusion donor (not recorded which). It is not recorded whose cells these are; they may come from a transplant donor. Here the CDR3 reads CASSKLRVGTQYF. The CDR3 DNA reads TGTGCCAGCAGTAAACTCCGGGTTGGTACGCAGTATTTT.